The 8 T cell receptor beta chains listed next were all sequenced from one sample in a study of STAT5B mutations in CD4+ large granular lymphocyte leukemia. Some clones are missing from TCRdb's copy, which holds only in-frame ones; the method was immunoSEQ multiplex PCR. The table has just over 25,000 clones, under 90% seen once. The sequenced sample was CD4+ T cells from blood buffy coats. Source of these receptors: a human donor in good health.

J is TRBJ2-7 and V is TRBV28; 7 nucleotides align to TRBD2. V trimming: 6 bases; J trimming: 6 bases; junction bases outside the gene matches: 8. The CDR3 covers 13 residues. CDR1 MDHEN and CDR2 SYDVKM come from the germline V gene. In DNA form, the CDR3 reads TGTGCCAGCAGCCGGGGGGAATTCGCCGAGCAGTACGTC. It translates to CASSRGEFAEQYV.

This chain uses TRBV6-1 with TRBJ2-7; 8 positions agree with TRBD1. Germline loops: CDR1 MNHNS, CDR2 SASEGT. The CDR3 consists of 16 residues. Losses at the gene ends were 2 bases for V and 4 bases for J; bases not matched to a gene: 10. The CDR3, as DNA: TGTGCCAGCAGTGAACCCCGGACAGGGCAAAGGTACGAGCAGTACTTC. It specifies CASSEPRTGQRYEQYF.

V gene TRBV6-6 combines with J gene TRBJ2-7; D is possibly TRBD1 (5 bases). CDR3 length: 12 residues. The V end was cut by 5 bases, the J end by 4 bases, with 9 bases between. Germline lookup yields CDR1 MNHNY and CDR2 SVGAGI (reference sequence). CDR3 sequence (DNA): TGTGCCAGCAGTCCCACAGGATACGAGCAGTACTTC. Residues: CASSPTGYEQYF.

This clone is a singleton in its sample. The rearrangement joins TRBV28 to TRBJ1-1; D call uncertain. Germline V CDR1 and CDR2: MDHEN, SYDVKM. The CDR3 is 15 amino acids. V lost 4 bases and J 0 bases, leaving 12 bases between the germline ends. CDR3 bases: TGTGCCAGCAGTTCGTCTCCTCCTATGAACACTGAAGCTTTCTTT. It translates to CASSSSPPMNTEAFF.

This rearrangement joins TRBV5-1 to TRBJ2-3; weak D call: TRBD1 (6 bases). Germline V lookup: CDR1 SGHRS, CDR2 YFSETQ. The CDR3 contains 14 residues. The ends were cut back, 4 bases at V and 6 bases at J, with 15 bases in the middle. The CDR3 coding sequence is TGCGCCAGCAGCAGCGGACAGTCCAGCGATACGCAGTATTTT. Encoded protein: CASSSGQSSDTQYF.

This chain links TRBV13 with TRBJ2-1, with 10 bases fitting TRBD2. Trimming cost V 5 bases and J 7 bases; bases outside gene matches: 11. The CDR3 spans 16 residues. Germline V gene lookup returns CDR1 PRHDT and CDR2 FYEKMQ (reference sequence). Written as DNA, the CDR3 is TGTGCCAGCAGCCCCCTGTTAGCGGGAGGAAGGAATGAGCAGTTCTTC. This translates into CASSPLLAGGRNEQFF.

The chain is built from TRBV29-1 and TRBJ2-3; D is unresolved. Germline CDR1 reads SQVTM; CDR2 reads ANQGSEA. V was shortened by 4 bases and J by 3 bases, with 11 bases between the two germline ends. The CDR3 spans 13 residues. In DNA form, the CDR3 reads TGCAGCGTTGCTATGAGGCATACAGATACGCAGTATTTT. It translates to CSVAMRHTDTQYF.

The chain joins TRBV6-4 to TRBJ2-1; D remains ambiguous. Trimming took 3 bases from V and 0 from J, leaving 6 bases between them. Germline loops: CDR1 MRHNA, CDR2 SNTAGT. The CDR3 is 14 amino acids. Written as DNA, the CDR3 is TGTGCCAGCAGTGAAGGCAACTCCTACAATGAGCAGTTCTTC. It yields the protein CASSEGNSYNEQFF.